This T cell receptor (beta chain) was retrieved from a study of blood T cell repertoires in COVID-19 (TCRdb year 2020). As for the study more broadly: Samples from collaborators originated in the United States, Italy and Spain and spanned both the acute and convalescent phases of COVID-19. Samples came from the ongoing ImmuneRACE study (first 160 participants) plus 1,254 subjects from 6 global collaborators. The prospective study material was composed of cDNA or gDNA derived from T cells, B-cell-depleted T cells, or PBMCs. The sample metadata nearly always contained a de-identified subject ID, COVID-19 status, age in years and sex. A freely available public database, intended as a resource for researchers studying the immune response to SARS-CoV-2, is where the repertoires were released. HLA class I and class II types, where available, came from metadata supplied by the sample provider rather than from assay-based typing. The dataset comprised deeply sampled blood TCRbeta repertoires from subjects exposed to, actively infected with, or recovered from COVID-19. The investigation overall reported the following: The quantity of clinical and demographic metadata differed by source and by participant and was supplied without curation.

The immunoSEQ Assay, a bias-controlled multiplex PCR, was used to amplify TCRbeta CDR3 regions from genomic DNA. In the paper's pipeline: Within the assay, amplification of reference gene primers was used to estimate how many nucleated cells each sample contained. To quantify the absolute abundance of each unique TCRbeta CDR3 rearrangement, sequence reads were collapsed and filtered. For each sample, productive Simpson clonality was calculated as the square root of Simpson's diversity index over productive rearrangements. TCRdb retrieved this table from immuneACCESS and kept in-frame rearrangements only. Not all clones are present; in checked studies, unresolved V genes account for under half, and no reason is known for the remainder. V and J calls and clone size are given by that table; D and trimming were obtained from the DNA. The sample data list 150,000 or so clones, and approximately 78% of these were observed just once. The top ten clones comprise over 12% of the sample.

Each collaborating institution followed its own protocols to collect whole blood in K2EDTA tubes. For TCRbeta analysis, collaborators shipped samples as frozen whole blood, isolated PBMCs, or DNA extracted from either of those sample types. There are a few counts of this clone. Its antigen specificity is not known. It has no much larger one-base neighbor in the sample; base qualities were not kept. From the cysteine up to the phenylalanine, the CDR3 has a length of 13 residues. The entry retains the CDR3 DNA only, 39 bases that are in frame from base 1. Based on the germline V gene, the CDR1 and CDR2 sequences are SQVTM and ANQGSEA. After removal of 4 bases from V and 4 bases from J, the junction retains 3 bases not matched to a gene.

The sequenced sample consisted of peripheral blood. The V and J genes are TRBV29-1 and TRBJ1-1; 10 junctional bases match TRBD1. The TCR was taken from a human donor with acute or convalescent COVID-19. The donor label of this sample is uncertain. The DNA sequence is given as TGCAGCGTTGGACAGGGGGCGGGCACTGAAGCTTTCTTT. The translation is CSVGQGAGTEAFF.